One sample yielded the 10 T cell receptor beta chains listed below, sequenced in a study of T-cell memory formation after mild COVID-19. TCRdb analysed the 5' RACE reads with MiXCR anew, one entry per CDR3 protein. The table lists more than 200,000 distinct CDR3 sequences, less than 20% of them singletons. The specimen was PBMCs or a T cell subset sorted from them (not recorded which). Source of these receptors: a man aged 18-30 years who had mild COVID-19 (a few samples of this study predate the infection). Cell type and time point are not known.

The V call is TRBV20-1, the J call TRBJ1-5; 9 nucleotides line up with TRBD1. Germline V gene data show CDR1 as DFQATT and CDR2 as SNEGSKA (reference sequence). This CDR3 has 17 amino acids. V lost 1 base to trimming and J lost 3 bases; unmatched junction nucleotides: 10. The CDR3 region has the DNA TGCAGTGCTAGAGTGCCGGGACAGGGCCCAAACAATCAGCCCCAGCATTTT. Protein product: CSARVPGQGPNNQPQHF.

This clonotype has a handful of counts. The rearrangement uses TRBV7-2 and TRBJ1-2; tentatively, D is TRBD1 (6 bases). Germline lookup yields CDR1 SGHTA and CDR2 FQGNSA. The V and J ends lost 5 bases and 2 bases respectively, with 15 bases between them. The CDR3 runs to 15 residues. The CDR3 region is CASSPSTGSNYGYTF. The CDR3 coding sequence is TGTGCCAGCAGCCCTTCCACAGGGTCGAACTATGGCTACACCTTC.

This clonotype came up a few times. This chain connects TRBV23-1 to TRBJ2-7; no reliable D call. TRBV23-1 is identified as an open reading frame with a role that is uncertain. Trimming shortened V by 8 bases and J by 0 bases, and 14 bases separated the two germline ends. The CDR3 length is 14 residues. The CDR3 spells CASRGARISYEQYV. The CDR3 DNA is TGCGCCAGCCGTGGAGCAAGGATCTCCTACGAGCAGTACGTC.

The chain is built from TRBV7-9 and TRBJ1-4; 7 bases align to TRBD1. V dropped 2 bases and J dropped 6; count of bases not matched to a gene: 9. Germline V lookup: CDR1 SEHNR, CDR2 FQNEAQ (reference sequence). This CDR3 is 16 amino acids long. The CDR3: CASSLISAGGYEKLFF. DNA of the CDR3: TGTGCCAGCAGCTTAATCTCGGCAGGGGGGTATGAAAAACTGTTTTTT. The complete variable domain, with remaining parts taken from reference TRBV7-9 and TRBJ1-4, reads DTGVSQNPRHKITKRGQNVTFRCDPISEHNRLYWYRQTLGQGPEFLTYFQNEAQLEKSRLLSDRFSAERPKGSFSTLEIQRTEQGDSAMYLCASSLISAGGYEKLFFGSGTQLSVL.

V and J are TRBV9 and TRBJ2-5; D unclear. The CDR3 runs to 15 residues. Germline assignment: CDR1 SGDLS and CDR2 YYNGEE. Trimming took off 1 base at V and 4 bases at J, with 14 bases between the two ends. The CDR3 DNA reads TGTGCCAGCAGCGTAAACCCCGGCGGCGGAGAGACCCAGTACTTC. Its translation: CASSVNPGGGETQYF.

This clonotype was seen a few times. The chain couples TRBV5-1 to TRBJ2-2, with D hard to call. The CDR3 sequence is 13 residues long. Trimming cost V 0 bases and J 4 bases, with 4 bases left between them. CDR1 is SGHRS, CDR2 YFSETQ, per germline. The CDR3 DNA reads as TGCGCCAGCAGCTTGGGCTTCACCGGGGAGCTGTTTTTT. This translates into CASSLGFTGELFF.

This clonotype was counted a few times. DNA for the CDR3: TGTGCCACCGGGGGGTCTGGAAACACCATATATTTT. Protein: CATGGSGNTIYF. The rearrangement uses TRBV28 and TRBJ1-3, with TRBD1 as a possible D gene (5 bases). The germline V and J ends were trimmed by 10 bases and 1 base, with 8 bases remaining between them. The germline CDR1 and CDR2 sequences are MDHEN and SYDVKM. CDR3 size: 12 residues.

Only a few counts were recorded for this clonotype. The genes are TRBV12-3 or TRBV12-4 and TRBJ2-7; D is unclear. V dropped 1 base and J dropped 3 bases, with 7 bases sitting between them. This CDR3 spans 13 amino acids. The CDR3 coding sequence is TGTGCCAGCAGTTTAGGACACTTCTACGAGCAGTACGTC. Its protein product is CASSLGHFYEQYV.

This clonotype was detected only a few times. This chain links TRBV20-1 with TRBJ2-3; unclear D gene. CDR1 DFQATT and CDR2 SNEGSKA come from the germline V gene (reference sequence). The CDR3 is 14 amino acids. V was pared by 0 bases and J by 2 bases, with 9 bases between. The DNA of the CDR3 is TGCAGTGCTAGAGACAGTGAGGCCACAGATACGCAGTATTTT. Translated: CSARDSEATDTQYF.

This clonotype occurred a few times. The chain employs TRBV12-3 or TRBV12-4 and TRBJ2-3, with D tentatively TRBD2 (6 bases). The CDR3 totals 15 residues. V lost 6 bases and J 2 bases, leaving 15 bases between the germline ends. CDR3 sequence: CASRWGVGPTDTQYF. The CDR3, as DNA: TGTGCCAGCAGGTGGGGGGTGGGACCCACAGATACGCAGTATTTT.